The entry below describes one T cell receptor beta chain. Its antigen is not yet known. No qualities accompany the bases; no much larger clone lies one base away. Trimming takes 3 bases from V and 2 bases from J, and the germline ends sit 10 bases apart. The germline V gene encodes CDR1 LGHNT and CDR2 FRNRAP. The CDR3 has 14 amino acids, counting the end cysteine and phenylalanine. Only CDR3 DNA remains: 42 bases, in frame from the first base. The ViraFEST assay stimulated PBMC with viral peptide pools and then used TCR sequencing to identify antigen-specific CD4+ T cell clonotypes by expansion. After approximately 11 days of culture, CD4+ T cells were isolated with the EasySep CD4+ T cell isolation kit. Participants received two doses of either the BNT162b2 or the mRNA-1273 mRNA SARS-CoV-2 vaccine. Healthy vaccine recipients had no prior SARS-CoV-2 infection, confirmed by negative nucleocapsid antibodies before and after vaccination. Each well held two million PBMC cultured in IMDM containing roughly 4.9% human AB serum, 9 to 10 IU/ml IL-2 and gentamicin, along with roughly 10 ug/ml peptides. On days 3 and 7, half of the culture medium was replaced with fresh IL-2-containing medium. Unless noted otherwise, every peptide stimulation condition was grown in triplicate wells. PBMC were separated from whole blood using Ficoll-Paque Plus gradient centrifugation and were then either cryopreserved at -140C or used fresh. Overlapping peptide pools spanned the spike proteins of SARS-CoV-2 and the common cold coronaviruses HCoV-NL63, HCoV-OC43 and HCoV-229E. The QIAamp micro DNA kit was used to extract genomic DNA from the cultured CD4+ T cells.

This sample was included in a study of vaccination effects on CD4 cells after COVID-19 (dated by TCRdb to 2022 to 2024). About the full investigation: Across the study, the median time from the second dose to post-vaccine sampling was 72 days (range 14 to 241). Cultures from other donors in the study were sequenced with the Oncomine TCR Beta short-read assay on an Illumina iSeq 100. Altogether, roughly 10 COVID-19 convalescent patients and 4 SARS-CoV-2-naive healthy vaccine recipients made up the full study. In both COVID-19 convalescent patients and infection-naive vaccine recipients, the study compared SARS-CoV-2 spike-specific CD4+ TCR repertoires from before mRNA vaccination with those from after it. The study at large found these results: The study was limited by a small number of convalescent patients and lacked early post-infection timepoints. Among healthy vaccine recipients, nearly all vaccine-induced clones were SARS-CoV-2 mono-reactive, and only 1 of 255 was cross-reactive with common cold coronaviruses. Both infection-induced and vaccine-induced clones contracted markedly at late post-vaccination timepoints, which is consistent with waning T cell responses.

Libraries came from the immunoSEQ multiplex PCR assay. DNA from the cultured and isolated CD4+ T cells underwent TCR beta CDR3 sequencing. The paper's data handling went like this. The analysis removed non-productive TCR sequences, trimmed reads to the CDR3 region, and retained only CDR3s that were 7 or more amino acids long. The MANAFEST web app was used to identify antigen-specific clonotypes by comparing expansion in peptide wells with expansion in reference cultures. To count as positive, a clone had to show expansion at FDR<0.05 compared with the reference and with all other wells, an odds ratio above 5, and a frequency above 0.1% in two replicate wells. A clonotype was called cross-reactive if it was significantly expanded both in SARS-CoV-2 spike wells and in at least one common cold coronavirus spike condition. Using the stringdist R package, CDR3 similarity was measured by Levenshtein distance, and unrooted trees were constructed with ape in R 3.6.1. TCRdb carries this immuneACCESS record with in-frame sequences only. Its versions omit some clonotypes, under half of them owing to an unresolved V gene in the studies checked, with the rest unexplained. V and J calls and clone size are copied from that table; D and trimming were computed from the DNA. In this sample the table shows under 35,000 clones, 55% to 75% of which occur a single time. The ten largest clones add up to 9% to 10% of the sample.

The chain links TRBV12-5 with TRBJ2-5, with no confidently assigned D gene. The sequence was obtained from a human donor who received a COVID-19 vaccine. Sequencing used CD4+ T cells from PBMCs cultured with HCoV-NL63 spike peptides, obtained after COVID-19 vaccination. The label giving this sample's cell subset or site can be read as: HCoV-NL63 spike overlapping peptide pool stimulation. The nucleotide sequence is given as TGTGCTAGTGGTTTAAGGGTCGGGCAAGAGACCCAGTACTTC. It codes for CASGLRVGQETQYF.